This T cell receptor (beta chain) derives from a study of CXCR3-negative and CXCR3-positive naive CD8 T cells. As for the study in general: The TRB read total, some 130 million, broke down to about 1.5 +/- 0.3 million reads per library.

At roughly 300,000 cells each, triplicate sorts were carried out for each CD8+ T cell subset. Notes on the study in general: Unlike memory cells, which differed, naive CXCR3-negative and CXCR3-positive cells had similar TRBV-TRBJ usage.

CDR3 length: 15 amino acids. Germline V gene data show CDR1 as SGHDN and CDR2 as FVKESK. For this clonotype: The antigen is not known.

cDNA libraries for TRB were generated by 5' RACE incorporating UMI labels. Using the 5' RACE reads, TCRdb records one entry per CDR3 protein without DNA. The listing records about 28,000 distinct CDR3 sequences. The sequenced material came from memory CD8+ T cells from blood. This sequence joins TRBV14 and TRBJ2-7; TCRdb reports TRBD2, a call that lacks DNA to check it against. This TCR was recovered from a human donor in good health. Some clones in this sample may be carry-over from other donors' samples. The CDR3 region is CASSLISGVSHEQYF.